Described below is a single T cell receptor (beta chain) sequence and its context. This clone has a handful of counts. Which antigen it targets is not known. Base qualities are not recorded, but no much larger clone differs from it by a single base. Each collaborating institution followed its own protocols to collect whole blood in K2EDTA tubes. For TCRbeta analysis, collaborators shipped samples as frozen whole blood, isolated PBMCs, or DNA extracted from either of those sample types. The immunoSEQ Assay, a bias-controlled multiplex PCR, was used to amplify TCRbeta CDR3 regions from genomic DNA. As for the authors' bioinformatics: Within the assay, amplification of reference gene primers was used to estimate how many nucleated cells each sample contained. To quantify the absolute abundance of each unique TCRbeta CDR3 rearrangement, sequence reads were collapsed and filtered. Productive Simpson clonality was computed per sample as the square root of Simpson's diversity index over productive rearrangements. TCRdb stores this immuneACCESS table with in-frame sequences only. Part of the clones is absent; in the studies checked, under half of the shortfall reflects unresolved V genes, and no reason is known for the rest. The V and J calls and clone size come from that table; D and trimming were worked out from the DNA. The sample profile shows 150,000 to 200,000 clones; around 75% of them were found once. The top ten hold roughly 14% of the sample.

Germline trimming: 4 bases from V, 4 bases from J; junction bases outside gene matches: 6. Including the terminal cysteine and phenylalanine, the CDR3 comprises 14 residues. Only CDR3 DNA is held: 42 bases, read in frame from base 1. CDR1 and CDR2 are read off the germline V gene (reference sequence) as SGHNT and YYREEE. The source of the sample is a study of blood T cell repertoires in COVID-19 (dated by TCRdb to about 2020). For context, the study as a whole: Collaborator samples came from the United States, Italy and Spain and covered acute and convalescent phases of COVID-19. Where available, HLA class I and class II types were obtained from metadata supplied by the sample provider rather than from assay-based typing. Deeply sampled blood TCRbeta repertoires from subjects exposed to, actively infected with, or recovered from COVID-19 were included in the dataset. Samples were obtained from the ongoing ImmuneRACE study (first 160 participants) and from about 1,300 subjects provided by 6 global collaborators. Nearly every sample came with metadata listing a de-identified subject ID, COVID-19 status, age in years and sex. The repertoires were released in a freely available public database meant as a resource for research on the immune response to SARS-CoV-2. The material from the prospective study consisted of cDNA or gDNA derived from T cells, B-cell-depleted T cells, or PBMCs. Paper-wide results and their limitations: The quantity of clinical and demographic metadata differed by source and by participant and was supplied without curation.

This chain is built from TRBV5-4 and TRBJ2-5, with TRBD2 identical over 8 junction bases. The sample taken for sequencing was peripheral blood. The TCR sequence derives from a woman aged 80 or over with acute or convalescent COVID-19. The nucleotides read TGTGCCAGCAGCCCACCGGGGGGGGGAGAGACCCAGTACTTC. The resulting protein is CASSPPGGGETQYF.